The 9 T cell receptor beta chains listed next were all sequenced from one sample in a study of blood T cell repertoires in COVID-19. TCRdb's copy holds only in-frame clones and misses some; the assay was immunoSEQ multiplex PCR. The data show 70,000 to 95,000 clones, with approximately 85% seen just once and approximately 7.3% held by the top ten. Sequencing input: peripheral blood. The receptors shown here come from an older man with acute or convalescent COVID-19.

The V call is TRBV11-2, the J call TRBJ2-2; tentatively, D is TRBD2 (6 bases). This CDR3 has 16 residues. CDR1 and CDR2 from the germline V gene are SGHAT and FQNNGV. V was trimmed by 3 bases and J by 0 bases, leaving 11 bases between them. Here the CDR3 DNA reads TGTGCCAGCAGCTTCTCGGGACTCCCGAACACCGGGGAGCTGTTTTTT. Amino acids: CASSFSGLPNTGELFF.

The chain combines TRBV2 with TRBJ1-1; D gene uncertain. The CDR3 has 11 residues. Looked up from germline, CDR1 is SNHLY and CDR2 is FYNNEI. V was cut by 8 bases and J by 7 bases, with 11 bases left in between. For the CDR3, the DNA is TGTGCCAGCGTTGCGGTAATTGAAGCTTTCTTT. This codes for CASVAVIEAFF.

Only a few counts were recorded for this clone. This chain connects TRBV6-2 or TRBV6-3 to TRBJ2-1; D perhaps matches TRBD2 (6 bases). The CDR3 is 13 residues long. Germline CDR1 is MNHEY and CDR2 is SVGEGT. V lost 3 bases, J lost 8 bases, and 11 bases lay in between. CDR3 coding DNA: TGTGCCAGCAGTTATGTCGGGAGACATGAGCAGTTCTTC. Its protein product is CASSYVGRHEQFF.

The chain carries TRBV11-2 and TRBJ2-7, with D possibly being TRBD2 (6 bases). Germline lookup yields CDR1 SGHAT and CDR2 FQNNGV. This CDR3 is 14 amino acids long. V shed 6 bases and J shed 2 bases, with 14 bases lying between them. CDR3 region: CASRKDYSTYEQYF. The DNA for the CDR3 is TGTGCCAGCAGGAAGGACTATTCCACCTACGAGCAGTACTTC.

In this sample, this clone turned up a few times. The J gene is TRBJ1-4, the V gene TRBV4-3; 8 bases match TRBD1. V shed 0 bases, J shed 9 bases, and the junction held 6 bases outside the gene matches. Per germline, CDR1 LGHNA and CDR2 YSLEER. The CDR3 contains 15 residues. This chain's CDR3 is CASSQESWDRKKLFF. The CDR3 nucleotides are TGCGCCAGCAGCCAAGAGTCCTGGGACAGGAAAAAACTGTTTTTT.

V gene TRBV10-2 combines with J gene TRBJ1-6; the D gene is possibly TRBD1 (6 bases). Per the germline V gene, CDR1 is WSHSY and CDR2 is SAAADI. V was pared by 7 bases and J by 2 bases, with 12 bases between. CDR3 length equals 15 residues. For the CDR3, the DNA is TGCGCCAGCATGGGGGCGTCCACCTATAATTCACCCCTCCACTTT. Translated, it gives CASMGASTYNSPLHF.

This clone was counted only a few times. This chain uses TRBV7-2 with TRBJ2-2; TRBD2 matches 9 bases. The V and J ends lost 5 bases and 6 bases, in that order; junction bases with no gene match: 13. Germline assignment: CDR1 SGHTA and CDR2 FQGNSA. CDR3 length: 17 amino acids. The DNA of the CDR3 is TGTGCCAGCAGCCAGCCGGCCGGGACTAGCTATTCCGGGGAGCTGTTTTTT. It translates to CASSQPAGTSYSGELFF. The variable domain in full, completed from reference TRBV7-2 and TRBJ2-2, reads GAGVSQSPSNKVTEKGKDVELRCDPISGHTALYWYRQSLGQGLEFLIYFQGNSAPDKSGLPSDRFSAERTGGSVSTLTIQRTQQEDSAVYLCASSQPAGTSYSGELFFGEGSRLTVL.

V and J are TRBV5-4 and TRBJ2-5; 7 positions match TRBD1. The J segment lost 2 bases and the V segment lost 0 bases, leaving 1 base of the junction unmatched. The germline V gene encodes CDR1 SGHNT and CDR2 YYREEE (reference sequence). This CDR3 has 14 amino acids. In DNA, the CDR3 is TGTGCCAGCAGCTTGGCAGGGGGACAAGAGACCCAGTACTTC. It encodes CASSLAGGQETQYF.

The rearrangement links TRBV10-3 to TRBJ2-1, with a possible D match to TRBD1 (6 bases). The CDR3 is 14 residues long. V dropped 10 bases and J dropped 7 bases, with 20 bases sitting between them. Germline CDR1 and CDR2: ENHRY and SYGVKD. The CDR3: CATSQQGLRNEQFF. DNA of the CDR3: TGTGCCACCTCCCAACAGGGTTTGAGGAATGAGCAGTTCTTC.